The 15 T cell receptor beta chains below were found in one sample sequenced in a study of blood T cell repertoires in COVID-19. Some clones are missing from TCRdb's copy, which holds only in-frame ones; the method was immunoSEQ multiplex PCR. The sample lists around 230,000 clones, 83% occurring once. Input material: peripheral blood. The receptors stem from a woman aged 45-65 years with acute or convalescent COVID-19.

This clone has a handful of counts. The sample holds other DNA sequences that translate to the same CDR3. The V call is TRBV5-1, the J call TRBJ1-3, with 8 positions matching TRBD1. This CDR3 has 13 amino acids. Trimming cost V 5 bases and J 4 bases; bases outside gene matches: 2. Germline V CDR1 and CDR2: SGHRS, YFSETQ. The CDR3 sequence: CASSQGAGNTIYF. The CDR3 DNA sequence: TGCGCCAGCAGTCAGGGGGCCGGAAACACCATATATTTT.

The rearrangement joins TRBV10-1 to TRBJ2-2, with D perhaps TRBD1 (6 bases). Germline V gene lookup returns CDR1 WNHNN and CDR2 SYGVQD (reference sequence). The CDR3 is made up of 13 amino acids. The V and J ends lost 10 bases and 1 base respectively, with 10 bases between them. The CDR3 coding sequence is TGCGCCACCGGGACAAGGAACACCGGGGAGCTGTTTTTT. Its protein product is CATGTRNTGELFF.

This clone was seen repeatedly, ten times or more. V gene TRBV3-1 (or the pseudogene TRBV3-2) combines with J gene TRBJ1-1, with 8 bases aligning to TRBD1. CDR3 length equals 12 residues. The germline gives CDR1 LGHDT, CDR2 YNNKEL (reference sequence). The trim removed 4 bases at V and 11 bases at J, leaving 6 bases unmatched. The CDR3 spells CASSPRGRGAFF. DNA for the CDR3: TGTGCCAGCAGCCCCAGGGGGCGGGGGGCTTTCTTT.

J is TRBJ1-4 and V is TRBV28; possible D gene TRBD1, 6 bases. Trimming pared 7 bases from V and 1 base from J, leaving 13 bases between. The CDR3 length is 15 residues. Germline CDR1 reads MDHEN; CDR2 reads SYDVKM. The CDR3 protein is CASTAWTETNEKLFF. DNA of the CDR3: TGTGCCAGCACTGCCTGGACAGAAACTAATGAAAAACTGTTTTTT.

This clone was detected only once. This chain connects TRBV30 to TRBJ2-1; 12 bases align to TRBD1. This CDR3 is built from 14 residues. After removal of 7 bases from V and 8 bases from J, the junction contained 9 bases not matched to a gene. Germline V gene data show CDR1 as GTSNPN and CDR2 as SVGIG (reference sequence). CDR3 DNA: TGTGCCTTGAATTCGGGACAGGGGGCACATGAGCAGTTCTTC. It translates to CALNSGQGAHEQFF.

This rearrangement joins TRBV27 to TRBJ2-1; 14 bases fit TRBD2. The CDR3 has 12 residues. Germline CDR1 and CDR2: MNHEY and SMNVEV (reference sequence). The V segment lost 5 bases and the J segment 14 bases; nucleotides outside the gene matches: 2. For the CDR3, the DNA is TGTGCCAGCAGTCCGACTAGCGGGAGGGAGTTCTTC. This sequence encodes CASSPTSGREFF.

This clone was detected many times. The chain is built from TRBV5-4 and TRBJ2-7; 7 positions match TRBD1. There are 15 residues in the CDR3. Losses at the gene ends were 0 bases for V and 2 bases for J; bases not matched to a gene: 5. Germline V gene sequence: CDR1 SGHNT, CDR2 YYREEE (reference sequence). Here the CDR3 DNA reads TGTGCCAGCAGCTTGGGCCGGGACAGAGCCTACGAGCAGTACTTC. It encodes CASSLGRDRAYEQYF.

This clone came up a few times. The chain joins TRBV7-6 to TRBJ2-3; 9 bases are a match to TRBD1. The CDR3 spans 16 residues. Germline CDR1 and CDR2: SGHVS and FNYEAQ. With V trimmed by 2 bases and J by 4 bases, 7 bases remained unmatched. CDR3 nucleotides: TGTGCCAGCAGCTTACTCGACAGGGGGTTATCAGATACGCAGTATTTT. It encodes CASSLLDRGLSDTQYF. Supplemented by reference TRBV7-6 and TRBJ2-3, the full variable domain reads GAGVSQSPRYKVTKRGQDVALRCDPISGHVSLYWYRQALGQGPEFLTYFNYEAQQDKSGLPNDRFSAERPEGSISTLTIQRTEQRDSAMYRCASSLLDRGLSDTQYFGPGTRLTVL.

This clone was found a few times. In DNA, the CDR3 is TGTGCCAGCAGCGCCGGGGCGGGAGACGAGCAGTACTTC. Translated: CASSAGAGDEQYF. The gene calls are TRBV27 and TRBJ2-7; 7 positions match TRBD2. The CDR3 contains 13 residues. In germline, CDR1 is MNHEY, CDR2 SMNVEV (reference sequence). The ends lost 6 bases at V and 5 bases at J; junction bases unmatched: 7.

The chain combines TRBV19 with TRBJ2-7, with TRBD1 matching 7 bases. Germline CDR1 LNHDA, CDR2 SQIVND (reference sequence). The length of the CDR3 is 14 residues. V lost 5 bases, J lost 5 bases, and 9 bases stayed unmatched. The CDR3 sequence is CASSGYRGIDEQYF. The CDR3 DNA sequence: TGTGCCAGTAGTGGTTACAGGGGTATCGACGAGCAGTACTTC.

Written as DNA, the CDR3 is TGTGCCAGCAGTTCACAGGGTAGCAATCAGCCCCAGCATTTT. Translated: CASSSQGSNQPQHF. This chain connects TRBV27 to TRBJ1-5, with a weak D call TRBD1 (6 bases). The CDR3 is 14 residues long. V lost 4 bases and J lost 0, with 7 bases in between. CDR1 and CDR2 from the germline V gene are MNHEY and SMNVEV (reference sequence).

This chain links TRBV6-5 with TRBJ2-1; 8 bases map to TRBD2. Germline V CDR1 and CDR2: MNHEY, SVGAGI. The J segment lost 1 base and the V segment lost 0 bases, leaving 2 bases of the junction unmatched. The CDR3 is 16 residues long. CDR3 sequence (DNA): TGTGCCAGCAGTTACTCGGCGGGGGGTTCCTACAATGAGCAGTTCTTC. It specifies CASSYSAGGSYNEQFF.

This clone occurred once. V gene TRBV10-3 combines with J gene TRBJ2-5; 7 positions match TRBD2. Germline lookup yields CDR1 ENHRY and CDR2 SYGVKD. The CDR3 has 16 amino acids. The J segment lost 1 base and the V segment lost 11 bases, leaving 16 bases of the junction unmatched. The CDR3 DNA reads as TGTGCCTCGGGGGGATCCTACGGGAGCGGCCAAGAGACCCAGTACTTC. Amino acids: CASGGSYGSGQETQYF.

A remark on this clone: Other DNA sequences in this sample translate to the same CDR3. The gene calls are TRBV7-9 and TRBJ1-1; 7 nucleotides line up with TRBD1. The CDR3 has 14 residues. The germline gives CDR1 SEHNR, CDR2 FQNEAQ (reference sequence). Trimming at V came to 5 bases and at J to 0 bases, leaving 3 bases not matched to a gene. The CDR3 sequence: CASSLGQMNTEAFF. The CDR3 DNA is TGTGCCAGCAGCCTGGGACAGATGAACACTGAAGCTTTCTTT.

J is TRBJ1-2 and V is TRBV28; 11 bases line up with TRBD1. J gave up 8 bases and V 6 bases, and 14 bases lay outside the gene matches. Germline V gene lookup returns CDR1 MDHEN and CDR2 SYDVKM. The CDR3 spans 16 residues. The CDR3, as DNA: TGTGCCAGCAGAACGGCTGGGACAGGGGGTTCGAGAGGCTACACCTTC. Its translation: CASRTAGTGGSRGYTF.